This passage covers 32 T cell receptor beta chains from one sample sequenced in a study of cytomegalovirus exposure and HLA in healthy donors. 13 Jbeta primers and 60 Vbeta primers were used for the PCR. Some clones are missing from TCRdb's copy, which holds only in-frame ones; the method was immunoSEQ multiplex PCR. The sample includes around 140,000 clones, approximately 80% of them seen just once. The sample was PBMCs. Receptors were obtained from a man aged 50 to 60 in good health and CMV-seronegative.

The V call is TRBV4-2, the J call TRBJ2-7; D remains unclear. CDR3 length: 17 residues. Deletions cut 1 base from V and 0 bases from J, with 16 bases between. Germline V gene sequence: CDR1 LGHNA, CDR2 YNFKEQ. The CDR3 loop reads CASSQVITLADSYEQYF. The CDR3 DNA is TGTGCCAGCAGCCAAGTTATAACCCTGGCTGACTCCTACGAGCAGTACTTC.

This clone was seen a single time. The J gene is TRBJ1-1, the V gene TRBV5-1; D remains unclear. Germline V gives CDR1 SGHRS, CDR2 YFSETQ. CDR3 length: 15 residues. V was pared by 1 base and J by 4 bases, with 14 bases between. The CDR3 DNA reads TGCGCCAGCAGCTTGATAACTGCCCTTGGCACTGAAGCTTTCTTT. Translated: CASSLITALGTEAFF.

V is TRBV29-1 and J is TRBJ1-2, with D perhaps matching TRBD1 (5 bases). CDR1 is SQVTM and CDR2 is ANQGSEA in the germline V gene. The CDR3 covers 17 residues. With 8 bases removed from V and 2 bases from J, the gap between germline ends came to 27 bases. The CDR3 is CSTSRDPASGGNYGYTF. CDR3 coding DNA: TGCAGCACCTCGCGGGACCCAGCCTCGGGGGGGAACTATGGCTACACCTTC.

V and J are TRBV5-4 and TRBJ1-1; TRBD1 matches 9 bases. V trimming: 3 bases; J trimming: 5 bases; junction bases outside the gene matches: 5. This CDR3 region has 14 residues. Per the germline V gene, CDR1 is SGHNT and CDR2 is YYREEE (reference sequence). CDR3 DNA: TGTGCCAGCAGCTCAACAGGGGGCAGGACTGAAGCTTTCTTT. It codes for CASSSTGGRTEAFF.

The chain joins TRBV6-1 to TRBJ2-2; no clear D. This CDR3 is built from 13 residues. Trimming cost V 5 bases and J 5 bases, with 9 bases left between them. Germline V gene data show CDR1 as MNHNS and CDR2 as SASEGT. This chain's CDR3 is CASSPRATGELFF. The DNA for the CDR3 is TGTGCCAGCAGTCCTAGAGCGACCGGGGAGCTGTTTTTT.

The rearrangement links TRBV30 to TRBJ2-2; weak D call: TRBD1 (5 bases). The V gene lost 3 bases and the J gene lost 1 base, with 15 bases spanning the gap. CDR1 GTSNPN and CDR2 SVGIG come from the germline V gene (reference sequence). This CDR3 comprises 16 residues. This CDR3 reads CAWRDHATVNTGELFF. The CDR3 region has the DNA TGTGCCTGGAGAGACCACGCGACAGTGAACACCGGGGAGCTGTTTTTT.

This chain connects TRBV28 to TRBJ2-1; a possible D gene is TRBD2 (6 bases). The germline CDR1 and CDR2 sequences are MDHEN and SYDVKM. This CDR3 has 15 amino acids. The germline V and J ends were trimmed by 2 bases and 4 bases, with 12 bases remaining between them. CDR3 DNA: TGTGCCAGCAGTTTAGCGGGAAAAAAGTACAATGAGCAGTTCTTC. It codes for CASSLAGKKYNEQFF.

The chain joins TRBV10-3 to TRBJ2-2, with TRBD2 matching over 14 bases. The CDR3 consists of 20 residues. V lost 2 bases, J lost 3 bases, and 11 bases stayed unmatched. Looked up from germline, CDR1 is ENHRY and CDR2 is SYGVKD. The CDR3 loop is CAISELRTSGGQRDTGELFF. The CDR3 bases are TGTGCCATCAGTGAGCTCAGGACTAGCGGGGGGCAAAGGGACACCGGGGAGCTGTTTTTT.

This clone showed up just once. The chain carries TRBV5-6 and TRBJ2-3; 10 bases agree with TRBD1. Looked up from germline, CDR1 is SGHDT and CDR2 is YYEEEE. This CDR3 has 17 amino acids. Trimming cost V 0 bases and J 4 bases; bases outside gene matches: 8. The CDR3: CASSLEGTGDFPDTQYF. CDR3 DNA sequence: TGTGCCAGCAGCTTGGAGGGGACAGGGGATTTTCCAGATACGCAGTATTTT.

V gene TRBV10-1 combines with J gene TRBJ2-3; no definite D call. The CDR3 length is 14 residues. Germline lookup yields CDR1 WNHNN and CDR2 SYGVQD (reference sequence). V shed 6 bases and J shed 4 bases, with 14 bases lying between them. The CDR3 spells CASRDGLRPDTQYF. The CDR3 coding sequence is TGCGCCAGCAGAGATGGCTTGCGGCCAGATACGCAGTATTTT.

This clone was seen only once. V gene TRBV29-1 combines with J gene TRBJ1-1; D is perhaps TRBD1 (6 bases). Germline V gene data show CDR1 as SQVTM and CDR2 as ANQGSEA. This CDR3 has 15 amino acids. The V end lost 2 bases, the J end lost 4 bases, and 17 bases lay between the germline ends. Here the CDR3 reads CSVEMGAQIGTEAFF. In nucleotides, the CDR3 is TGCAGCGTTGAAATGGGGGCTCAGATCGGCACTGAAGCTTTCTTT.

The chain couples TRBV11-2 to TRBJ1-2, with D unresolved. Germline assignment: CDR1 SGHAT and CDR2 FQNNGV. V gave up 6 bases and J gave up 4 bases, with 6 bases separating them. CDR3 length equals 11 residues. The chain's CDR3 is CASRLSYGYTF. The DNA for the CDR3 is TGTGCCAGCAGGCTGAGCTATGGCTACACCTTC.

DNA of the CDR3: TGTGCCAGCAGTGACCTTAACAGAAACACTGAAGCTTTCTTT. It encodes CASSDLNRNTEAFF. V usage is TRBV25-1 and J usage is TRBJ1-1; D remains ambiguous. Germline lookup yields CDR1 MGHDK and CDR2 SYGVNS. Trimming pared 3 bases from V and 2 bases from J, leaving 10 bases between. The CDR3 length is 14 residues.

The rearrangement joins TRBV7-2 to TRBJ2-5; 14 positions agree with TRBD2. Trimming at V came to 4 bases and at J to 5 bases, leaving 9 bases not matched to a gene. This CDR3 has 17 residues. The germline CDR1 and CDR2 sequences are SGHTA and FQGNSA. This CDR3 is CASSSTTSGRAWETQYF. The CDR3 DNA sequence: TGTGCCAGCAGCTCCACGACTAGCGGGAGGGCCTGGGAGACCCAGTACTTC.

The genes are TRBV7-3 and TRBJ2-1; 9 bases fit TRBD2. The V gene end was trimmed by 4 bases and the J gene end by 8 bases; junction bases not matched to a gene: 12. Germline CDR1 SGHTA, CDR2 FQGTGA. The CDR3 is made up of 16 amino acids. The CDR3 region has the DNA TGTGCCAGCAGCTCAACCGCTAGCGGGGCAAGAGATGAGCAGTTCTTC. This gives the protein CASSSTASGARDEQFF.

This rearrangement joins TRBV19 to TRBJ1-5; D gene uncertain. The CDR3 loop spans 15 amino acids. The germline CDR1 and CDR2 sequences are LNHDA and SQIVND (reference sequence). The V gene lost 7 bases and the J gene lost 2 bases, with 15 bases spanning the gap. The CDR3 bases are TGTGCCAGTATCAATGGGAGGGCAGGCAATCAGCCCCAGCATTTT. Protein product: CASINGRAGNQPQHF.

In regard to this clone: The sample carries other DNA sequences with the same CDR3. The chain recombines TRBV6-1 with TRBJ1-1; perhaps TRBD1 as D (5 bases). The CDR3 runs to 13 residues. Germline CDR1 reads MNHNS; CDR2 reads SASEGT. With 11 bases removed from V and 3 bases from J, the gap between germline ends came to 16 bases. The CDR3 bases are TGTGCCGGGTCGACGACAGTCTACACTGAAGCTTTCTTT. This encodes CAGSTTVYTEAFF.

The chain links TRBV28 to TRBJ1-1; D is possibly TRBD1 (6 bases). Germline CDR1 and CDR2: MDHEN and SYDVKM. Deletions cut 7 bases from V and 5 bases from J, with 20 bases between. The CDR3 consists of 15 residues. The CDR3 is CASTVSDRMRTEAFF. CDR3 bases: TGTGCCAGCACCGTAAGCGACAGGATGAGGACTGAAGCTTTCTTT.

This sequence joins TRBV6-6 and TRBJ2-1, with 9 positions matching TRBD2. Germline CDR1 and CDR2: MNHNY and SVGAGI (reference sequence). The V and J ends lost 8 bases and 8 bases, in that order; junction bases with no gene match: 7. The CDR3 is 13 amino acids. CDR3 DNA sequence: TGTGCCAGCGCCGGCGGGAGGGCCGATGAGCAGTTCTTC. Translating gives CASAGGRADEQFF.

CDR3 residues: CASSFSFTEAFF. CDR3 nucleotides: TGTGCCAGCAGTTTTTCTTTCACTGAAGCTTTCTTT. This chain uses TRBV6-1 with TRBJ1-1, with D unresolved. Germline CDR1 reads MNHNS; CDR2 reads SASEGT. The CDR3 spans 12 residues. Trimming shortened V by 5 bases and J by 4 bases, and 8 bases separated the two germline ends.

V usage is TRBV7-9 and J usage is TRBJ1-6, with unresolved D. Germline V lookup: CDR1 SEHNR, CDR2 FQNEAQ (reference sequence). The CDR3 totals 15 residues. Trimming took off 4 bases at V and 7 bases at J, with 14 bases between the two ends. CDR3 in amino acids: CASSSRNGPNSPLHF. CDR3 sequence (DNA): TGTGCCAGCAGCTCGAGGAACGGCCCGAATTCACCCCTCCACTTT.

The chain employs TRBV7-6 and TRBJ2-1; 9 positions agree with TRBD2. The CDR3 consists of 19 residues. V lost 5 bases to trimming and J lost 4 bases; unmatched junction nucleotides: 18. CDR1 and CDR2 from the germline V gene are SGHVS and FNYEAQ. In DNA, the CDR3 is TGTGCCAGCAGCCCAGAAGGCAGGGCGGGGGGGATAAGGTACAATGAGCAGTTCTTC. Translation gives CASSPEGRAGGIRYNEQFF. Complete variable domain (other parts from reference TRBV7-6 and TRBJ2-1): GAGVSQSPRYKVTKRGQDVALRCDPISGHVSLYWYRQALGQGPEFLTYFNYEAQQDKSGLPNDRFSAERPEGSISTLTIQRTEQRDSAMYRCASSPEGRAGGIRYNEQFFGPGTRLTVL.

J is TRBJ1-1 and V is TRBV4-1; D gene unclear. V gave up 4 bases and J gave up 3 bases, with 15 bases separating them. There are 15 residues in the CDR3. Germline CDR1 and CDR2: MGHRA and YSYEKL. The CDR3 protein is CASSLSGSAYTEAFF. For the CDR3, the DNA is TGCGCCAGCAGCCTGAGCGGTTCTGCTTACACTGAAGCTTTCTTT.

This clone was counted a few times. Other DNA sequences in this specimen translate into the identical CDR3. This chain links TRBV5-1 with TRBJ2-5; TRBD1 aligns across 7 bases. Germline V gene data show CDR1 as SGHRS and CDR2 as YFSETQ. There are 14 residues in the CDR3. The ends lost 3 bases at V and 2 bases at J; junction bases unmatched: 4. The CDR3 DNA follows: TGCGCCAGCAGCTCCGGGACAGCACAAGAGACCCAGTACTTC. Its translation is CASSSGTAQETQYF.

V is TRBV27 and J is TRBJ2-5, with D possibly matching TRBD2 (6 bases). V lost 7 bases, J lost 4 bases, and 16 bases lay in between. CDR1 MNHEY and CDR2 SMNVEV come from the germline V gene (reference sequence). The CDR3 has 14 residues. This CDR3 reads CASTKTGAGETQYF. In nucleotides, the CDR3 is TGTGCCAGCACCAAAACGGGAGCCGGAGAGACCCAGTACTTC.

This clone was counted a few times. This chain connects TRBV5-1 to TRBJ2-1; 10 nucleotides line up with TRBD1. The CDR3 spans 16 residues. CDR1 and CDR2 from the germline V gene are SGHRS and YFSETQ. V trimming: 2 bases; J trimming: 6 bases; junction bases outside the gene matches: 8. As DNA, the CDR3 is TGCGCCAGCAGCTTCTATTCGGGACAGGGGCGCAATGAGCAGTTCTTC. Encoded protein: CASSFYSGQGRNEQFF.

The rearrangement uses TRBV6-5 and TRBJ2-5, with a possible D match to TRBD2 (6 bases). V was clipped by 4 bases and J by 4 bases, with 16 bases between them. Germline lookup yields CDR1 MNHEY and CDR2 SVGAGI. The CDR3 is 15 residues long. The CDR3 spells CASSLTARRGETQYF. In DNA form, the CDR3 reads TGTGCCAGCAGTTTAACCGCTAGGAGGGGAGAGACCCAGTACTTC.

This clone was counted between two and nine times. The chain combines TRBV27 with TRBJ2-7, with TRBD2 as a possible D gene (5 bases). Looked up from germline, CDR1 is MNHEY and CDR2 is SMNVEV (reference sequence). V was pared by 6 bases and J by 4 bases, with 16 bases between. The CDR3 runs 14 residues. The CDR3 region has the DNA TGTGCCAGCAGCCGAACATCGGGAATTTACGAGCAGTACTTC. Protein product: CASSRTSGIYEQYF.

The rearrangement links TRBV5-1 to TRBJ2-2; no definite D call. V dropped 4 bases and J dropped 6 bases, with 13 bases sitting between them. CDR3 length equals 14 residues. Per germline, CDR1 SGHRS and CDR2 YFSETQ. CDR3 in amino acids: CASSPNSQSGELFF. Here the CDR3 DNA reads TGCGCCAGCAGCCCGAATTCTCAGTCCGGGGAGCTGTTTTTT.

The chain uses TRBV29-1 and TRBJ2-1, with TRBD2 matching 11 bases. Germline V CDR1 and CDR2: SQVTM, ANQGSEA. This CDR3 has 14 amino acids. V trimming: 8 bases; J trimming: 4 bases; junction bases outside the gene matches: 7. CDR3 sequence (DNA): TGCAGCCACCGAGGGACTAGCGGTTACAATGAGCAGTTCTTC. Protein product: CSHRGTSGYNEQFF.

This chain uses TRBV29-1 with TRBJ2-4, with a tentative D call TRBD1 (6 bases). Per germline, CDR1 SQVTM and CDR2 ANQGSEA. The CDR3 length is 16 residues. Trimming removed 0 bases from V and 0 bases from J, with 12 bases in between. The CDR3 sequence is CSVEEVRTVAKNIQYF. As DNA, the CDR3 is TGCAGCGTTGAAGAAGTTAGGACAGTAGCCAAAAACATTCAGTACTTC.

This clone has only a few counts. The chain uses TRBV7-9 and TRBJ2-1; tentatively, D is TRBD1 (5 bases). Trimming removed 2 bases at V and 4 bases at J, with 9 bases between. The germline CDR1 and CDR2 sequences are SEHNR and FQNEAQ (reference sequence). The CDR3 has 14 residues. Here the CDR3 DNA reads TGTGCCAGCAGCTTAACAGGACCGTACAATGAGCAGTTCTTC. It encodes CASSLTGPYNEQFF.